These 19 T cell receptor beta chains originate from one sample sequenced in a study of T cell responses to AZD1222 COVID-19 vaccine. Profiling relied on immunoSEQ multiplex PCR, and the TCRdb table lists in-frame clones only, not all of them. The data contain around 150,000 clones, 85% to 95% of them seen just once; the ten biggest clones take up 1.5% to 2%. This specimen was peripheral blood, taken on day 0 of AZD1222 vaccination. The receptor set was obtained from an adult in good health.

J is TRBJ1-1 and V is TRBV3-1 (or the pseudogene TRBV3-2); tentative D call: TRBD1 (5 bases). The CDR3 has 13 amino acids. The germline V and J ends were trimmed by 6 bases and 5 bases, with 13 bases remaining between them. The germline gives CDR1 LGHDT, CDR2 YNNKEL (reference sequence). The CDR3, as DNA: TGTGCCAGCAGTTCCGGACGGGGGACTGAAGCTTTCTTT. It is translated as CASSSGRGTEAFF.

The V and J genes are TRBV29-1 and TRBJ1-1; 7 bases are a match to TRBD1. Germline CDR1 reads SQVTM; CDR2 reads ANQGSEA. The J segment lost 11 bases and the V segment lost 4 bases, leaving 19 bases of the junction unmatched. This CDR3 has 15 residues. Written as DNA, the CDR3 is TGCAGCGTTGGGTCTTTGGATCGACAGGGAGGTTTGGCTTTCTTT. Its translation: CSVGSLDRQGGLAFF.

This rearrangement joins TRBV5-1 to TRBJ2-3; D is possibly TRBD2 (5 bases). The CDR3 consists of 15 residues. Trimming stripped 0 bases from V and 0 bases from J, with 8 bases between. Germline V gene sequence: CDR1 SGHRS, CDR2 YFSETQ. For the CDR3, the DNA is TGCGCCAGCAGCTTGGGTAGCGTGAGCACAGATACGCAGTATTTT. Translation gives CASSLGSVSTDTQYF.

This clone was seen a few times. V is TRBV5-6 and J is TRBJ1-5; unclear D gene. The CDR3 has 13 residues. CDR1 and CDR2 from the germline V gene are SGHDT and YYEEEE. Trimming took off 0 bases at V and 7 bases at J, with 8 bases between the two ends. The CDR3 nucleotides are TGTGCCAGCAGCTTGGTTGAAGCCCAGCCCCAGCATTTT. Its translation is CASSLVEAQPQHF.

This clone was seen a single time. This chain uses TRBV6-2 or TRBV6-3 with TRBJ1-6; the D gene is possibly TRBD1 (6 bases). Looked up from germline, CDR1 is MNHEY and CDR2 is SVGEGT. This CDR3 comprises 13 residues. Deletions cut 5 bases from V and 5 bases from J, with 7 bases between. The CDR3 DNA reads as TGTGCCAGCAGTGGGACAAATAATTCACCCCTCCACTTT. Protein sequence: CASSGTNNSPLHF.

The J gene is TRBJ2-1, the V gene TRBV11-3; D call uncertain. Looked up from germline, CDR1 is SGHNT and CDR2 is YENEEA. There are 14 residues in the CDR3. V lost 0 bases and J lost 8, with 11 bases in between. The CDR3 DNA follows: TGTGCCAGCAGCTTAGATCCGGTTTCGGATGAGCAGTTCTTC. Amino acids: CASSLDPVSDEQFF.

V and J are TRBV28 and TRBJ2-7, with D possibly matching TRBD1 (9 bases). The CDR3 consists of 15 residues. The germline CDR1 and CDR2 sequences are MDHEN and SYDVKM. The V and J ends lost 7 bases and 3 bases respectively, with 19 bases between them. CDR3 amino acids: CASTRGGTGNYEQYF. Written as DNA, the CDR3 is TGTGCCAGCACTCGGGGGGGGACAGGGAACTACGAGCAGTACTTC.

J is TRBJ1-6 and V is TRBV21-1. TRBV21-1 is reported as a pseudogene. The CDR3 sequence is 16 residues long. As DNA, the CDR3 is TGTGCCAGCAGCCCACCGACCCTAAAATATAATTCACCCCTCCACTTT. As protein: CASSPPTLKYNSPLHF.

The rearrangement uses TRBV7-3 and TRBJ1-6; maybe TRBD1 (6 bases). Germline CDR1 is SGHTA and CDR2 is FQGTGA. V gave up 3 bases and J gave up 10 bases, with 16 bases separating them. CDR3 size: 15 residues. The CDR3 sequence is CASSFSSGVGSPLHF. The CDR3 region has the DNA TGTGCCAGCAGCTTTTCCTCAGGGGTGGGGTCACCCCTCCACTTT. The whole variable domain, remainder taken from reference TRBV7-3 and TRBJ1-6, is GAGVSQTPSNKVTEKGKYVELRCDPISGHTALYWYRQSLGQGPEFLIYFQGTGAADDSGLPNDRFFAVRPEGSVSTLKIQRTERGDSAVYLCASSFSSGVGSPLHFGNGTRLTVT.

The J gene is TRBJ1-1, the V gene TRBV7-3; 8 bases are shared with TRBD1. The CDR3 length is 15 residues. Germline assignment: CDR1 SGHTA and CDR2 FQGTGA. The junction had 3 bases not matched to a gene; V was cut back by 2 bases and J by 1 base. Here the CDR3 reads CASSLSGQENTEAFF. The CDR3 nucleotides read TGTGCCAGCAGCTTATCGGGACAGGAGAACACTGAAGCTTTCTTT.

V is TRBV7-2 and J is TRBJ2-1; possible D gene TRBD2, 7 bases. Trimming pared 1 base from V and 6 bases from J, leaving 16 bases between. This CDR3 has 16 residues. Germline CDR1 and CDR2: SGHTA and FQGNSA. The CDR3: CASSLGGGLLGNEQFF. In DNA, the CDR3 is TGTGCCAGCAGCTTAGGGGGGGGGCTCCTGGGCAATGAGCAGTTCTTC.

CDR3 residues: CASSAGTVGQPQHF. CDR3 DNA: TGTGCCAGCAGCGCCGGGACAGTGGGTCAGCCCCAGCATTTT. The chain joins TRBV7-2 to TRBJ1-5, with 7 nucleotides matching TRBD1. Germline values: CDR1 SGHTA, CDR2 FQGNSA. V was clipped by 5 bases and J by 6 bases; unmatched bases: 7. The CDR3 contains 14 residues.

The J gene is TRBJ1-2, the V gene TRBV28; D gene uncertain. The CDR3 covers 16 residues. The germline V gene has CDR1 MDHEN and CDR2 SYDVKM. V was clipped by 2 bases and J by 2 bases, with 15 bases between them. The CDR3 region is CASSLASLSLNYGYTF. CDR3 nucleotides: TGTGCCAGCAGTTTAGCTTCATTGTCTTTAAACTATGGCTACACCTTC.

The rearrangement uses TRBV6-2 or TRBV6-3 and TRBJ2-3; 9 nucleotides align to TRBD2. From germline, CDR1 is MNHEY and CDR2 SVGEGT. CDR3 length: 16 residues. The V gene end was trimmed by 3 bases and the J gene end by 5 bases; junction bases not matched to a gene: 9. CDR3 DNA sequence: TGTGCCAGCAGTTATAGCGGGAGAGGTTATTTAGATACGCAGTATTTT. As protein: CASSYSGRGYLDTQYF.

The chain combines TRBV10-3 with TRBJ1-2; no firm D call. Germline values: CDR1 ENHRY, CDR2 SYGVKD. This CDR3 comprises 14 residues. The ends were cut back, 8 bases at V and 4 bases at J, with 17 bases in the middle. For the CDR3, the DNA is TGTGCCATCCCCTCGAACGGCGGACTCTATGGCTACACCTTC. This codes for CAIPSNGGLYGYTF.

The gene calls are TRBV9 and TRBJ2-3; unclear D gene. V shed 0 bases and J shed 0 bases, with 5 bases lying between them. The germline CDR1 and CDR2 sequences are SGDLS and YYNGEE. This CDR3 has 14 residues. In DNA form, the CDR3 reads TGTGCCAGCAGCGTAGGAGAAAGCACAGATACGCAGTATTTT. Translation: CASSVGESTDTQYF.

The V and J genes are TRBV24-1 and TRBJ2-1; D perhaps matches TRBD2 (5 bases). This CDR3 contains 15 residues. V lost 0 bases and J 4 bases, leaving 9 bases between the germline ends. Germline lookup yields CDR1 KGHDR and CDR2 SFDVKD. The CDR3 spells CATSDLSGKYNEQFF. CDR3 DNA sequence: TGTGCCACCAGTGATTTGTCCGGGAAGTACAATGAGCAGTTCTTC.

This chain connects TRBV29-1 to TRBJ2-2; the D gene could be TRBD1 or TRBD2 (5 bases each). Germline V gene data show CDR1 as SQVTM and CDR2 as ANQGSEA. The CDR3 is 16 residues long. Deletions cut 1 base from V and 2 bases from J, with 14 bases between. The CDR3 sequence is CSVEGFAGANTGELFF. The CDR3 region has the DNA TGCAGCGTTGAAGGTTTTGCCGGGGCCAACACCGGGGAGCTGTTTTTT.

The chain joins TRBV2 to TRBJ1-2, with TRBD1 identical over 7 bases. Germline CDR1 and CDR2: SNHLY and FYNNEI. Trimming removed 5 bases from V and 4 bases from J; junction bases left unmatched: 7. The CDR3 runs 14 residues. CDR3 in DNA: TGTGCCAGCAGTCGGACAGGAGGATCCTATGGCTACACCTTC. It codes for CASSRTGGSYGYTF.